A selection of T cell receptor beta chains follows, all from one sample in a study of T cells expressing NK-cell markers. Each CDR3 protein gets one entry in TCRdb, which reprocessed the 5' RACE reads and gives no DNA. The table counts approximately 170,000 distinct CDR3 sequences; roughly 21% lies in the top ten. The sequenced material came from blood T cells: a sorted CD56 or NKG2C T cell subset, CD4+ or CD8+ T cells, or bulk PBMC T cells (not recorded which). The receptors shown here come from a man aged 18 to 69 in good health. Each CDR3 is given with its conserved first and last residue.

V,J,CDR3
TRBV27,TRBJ1-2,CASSSPAGGGPQGYTF
TRBV3-1,TRBJ2-2,CASSQEVLGKGGGTGELFF
TRBV2,TRBJ1-1,CASSELGQSRDTEAFF
TRBV20-1,TRBJ2-5,CSARGDYQETQYF
TRBV5-1,TRBJ1-1,CASSLGGLDEAFF
TRBV6-1,TRBJ2-7,CASSHSLSGHEYEQYF
TRBV19,TRBJ2-3,CASSIVAGSTDTQYF
TRBV19,TRBJ2-7,CASSIDLRLGDEQYF
TRBV7-9,TRBJ1-1,CASSFTGGTEAFF
TRBV6-1,TRBJ2-1,CASSYGRGSSYNEQFF
TRBV20-1,TRBJ2-7,CSARSPTSGRYEQYF
TRBV7-2,TRBJ2-1,CASSPPLRLPNEQFF
TRBV12-3/TRBV12-4,TRBJ2-1,CASSPPGQYFNEQFF
TRBV29-1,TRBJ2-3,CSVEGLAGGRWTDTQYF
TRBV11-1,TRBJ2-2,CASSPWQGTPSLTGELFF
TRBV15,TRBJ2-7,CATSREGTAYEQYF
TRBV4-1,TRBJ2-7,CASSHLSGESSYEQYF
TRBV29-1,TRBJ2-7,CSVRGQDLSYEQYF
TRBV7-8,TRBJ2-6,CASSLALFSSGANVLTF
TRBV5-8,TRBJ2-7,CASSLSGRDEQYF
TRBV27,TRBJ2-3,CASSLGQGPARDTQYF
TRBV27,TRBJ2-4,CASSQGRGGIQYF
TRBV6-5,TRBJ1-1,CASSYSISQGYTEAFF
TRBV7-8,TRBJ2-1,CASSLVGNYNEQFF
TRBV12-3/TRBV12-4,TRBJ1-5,CASSLTGLGYSNQPQHF
TRBV28,TRBJ2-4,CASSLITGSIQYF
TRBV7-9,TRBJ1-6,CASSPGTVTPDNSPLHF
TRBV7-9,TRBJ2-7,CASSLAAGATGEYF
TRBV5-5,TRBJ1-1,CASSGWVAEAFF
TRBV6-5,TRBJ2-1,CASSYPSSGSYNEQFF
TRBV27,TRBJ1-1,CASSFSKVTEAFF
TRBV6-1,TRBJ1-6,CASMRGDNSPLHF
TRBV5-4,TRBJ2-7,CASSLGGNYEQYF
TRBV10-3,TRBJ1-1,CAISGRTATFTEAFF
TRBV7-9,TRBJ2-3,CASSLQGGGARTDTQYF
TRBV13,TRBJ1-6,CASSLAGVSPLHF
TRBV29-1,TRBJ2-7,CSGTDSAYEQYF
TRBV19,TRBJ2-1,CASSSLPSSYNEQFF
TRBV18,TRBJ1-5,CASSPPGTGDNQPQHF
TRBV12-3/TRBV12-4,TRBJ2-5,CASSFVGQGQETQYF
TRBV3-1,TRBJ2-3,CASSQGGASLFSYTDTQYF
TRBV1,TRBJ2-2,CTSSQGEWGGELFF
TRBV9,TRBJ1-1,CASSVALDTKAFF
TRBV5-1,TRBJ1-1,CASSSSGLRNTEAFF
TRBV19,TRBJ2-3,CASSKPGEGTDTQYF
TRBV11-1,TRBJ2-1,CASSLFPLGRFSYNEQFF
TRBV5-6,TRBJ1-5,CASSLGSWQPQHF
TRBV12-3/TRBV12-4,TRBJ2-5,CASSLTSTRVETQYF
TRBV11-3,TRBJ2-1,CASSHAVAPNEQFF
TRBV27,TRBJ2-2,CASTPPQGPNTGELFF
TRBV7-8,TRBJ1-4,CASSLLGPRTTNEKLFF
TRBV5-1,TRBJ2-4,CASSPLAKNIQYF
TRBV7-2,TRBJ2-5,CASSYAGTRLSRTQYF
TRBV11-2,TRBJ2-5,CASSLSRLAGGPPETQYF
TRBV11-2,TRBJ2-2,CASSLGTGSNTGELFF
TRBV20-1,TRBJ2-2,CSARGLQGAYANTGELFF
TRBV6-5,TRBJ2-1,CASSEGVEQFF
TRBV3-1,TRBJ2-5,CASSQVGVQETQYF
TRBV25-1,TRBJ1-6,CASSGPKNYNSPLHF